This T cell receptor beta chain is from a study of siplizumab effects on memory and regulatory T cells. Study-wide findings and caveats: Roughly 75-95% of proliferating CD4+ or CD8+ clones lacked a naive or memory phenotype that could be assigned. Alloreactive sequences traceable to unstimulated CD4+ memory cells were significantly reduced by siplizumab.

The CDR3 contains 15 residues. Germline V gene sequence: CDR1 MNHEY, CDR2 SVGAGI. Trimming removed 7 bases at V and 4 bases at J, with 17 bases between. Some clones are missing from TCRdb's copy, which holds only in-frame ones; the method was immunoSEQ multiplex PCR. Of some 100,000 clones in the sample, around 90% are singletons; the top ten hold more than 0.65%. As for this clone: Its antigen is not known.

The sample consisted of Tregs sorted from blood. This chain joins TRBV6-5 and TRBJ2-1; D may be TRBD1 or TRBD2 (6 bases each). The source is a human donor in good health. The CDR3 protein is CASTQGGSLYNEQFF. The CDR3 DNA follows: TGTGCCAGCACTCAAGGGGGGAGCCTTTACAATGAGCAGTTCTTC.